This T cell receptor beta chain was obtained from a study of CXCR3-negative and CXCR3-positive naive CD8 T cells. Overall study: Libraries each contributed about 1.5 +/- 0.3 million TRB reads, for around 140 million in total. Study observations and caveats: Memory CD8+ T cell repertoires were far less diverse than both naive subsets. PBMCs showed partially decreased CXCR3 expression after cryopreservation, and most assays used fresh PBMCs.

A remark on this clonotype: Its antigen is unidentified.

It was by 5' RACE with UMI labels that the TRB cDNA libraries were prepared. TCRdb re-called the 5' RACE reads and gives one entry per CDR3 protein, without DNA. Recorded for this sample: under 45,000 distinct CDR3 sequences. This CDR3 is 14 amino acids long. Sequenced: memory CD8+ T cells from blood. The chain employs TRBV12-3 or TRBV12-4 and TRBJ2-5. The TCR was taken from a human donor in good health. Some clones in this sample may be carry-over from other donors' samples. CDR3 region: CASSFSGNQETQYF.